The rows below give T cell receptor beta chains drawn from one sample of a study of T cells in Graves' hyperthyroidism and ophthalmopathy. TCRdb re-derived calls from the multiplex PCR reads in MiXCR, one entry per CDR3 protein. The sample records 480,000 or so distinct CDR3 sequences, around 50% being singletons. The material sequenced was peripheral blood or thyroid tissue (not recorded which). Receptor source: an adult woman with Graves' disease, either hyperthyroidism or ophthalmopathy (not recorded which). Each CDR3 is given with its conserved first and last residue. D genes are given only for firm matches. Clone size is given for some rows only: seen once, a few or many times, or a class if the clone is expanded.

v_gene: TRBV11-2; j_gene: TRBJ1-3; abundance: many; d_gene: -; CDR3aa: CASSLTTADTIYF; CDR3nt: TGTGCCAGCAGCTTAACGACAGCCGACACCATATATTTT
v_gene: TRBV12-3/TRBV12-4; j_gene: TRBJ1-2; abundance: many; d_gene: -; CDR3aa: CASSLDSPRYYGYTF; CDR3nt: TGTGCCAGCAGTTTGGACAGCCCGCGATACTATGGCTACACCTTC
v_gene: TRBV2; j_gene: TRBJ1-1; abundance: many; d_gene: TRBD1; CDR3aa: CASSGDRVTEAFF; CDR3nt: TGTGCCAGCAGCGGGGACAGGGTCACTGAAGCTTTCTTT
v_gene: TRBV10-2; j_gene: TRBJ1-2; abundance: medium-sized; d_gene: -; CDR3aa: CASSRDDYGYTF; CDR3nt: TGCGCCAGCAGCAGGGATGACTATGGCTACACCTTC
v_gene: TRBV12-3/TRBV12-4; j_gene: TRBJ2-7; abundance: many; d_gene: TRBD1; CDR3aa: CASQQGIGEQYF; CDR3nt: TGTGCCAGCCAACAGGGGATTGGCGAGCAGTACTTC
v_gene: TRBV29-1; j_gene: TRBJ2-2; abundance: -; d_gene: -; CDR3aa: CSVRGLRGSSPGELFF; CDR3nt: TGCAGCGTCCGAGGGTTACGGGGGTCTTCCCCCGGGGAGCTGTTTTTT
v_gene: TRBV6-5; j_gene: TRBJ1-1; abundance: many; d_gene: TRBD1; CDR3aa: CASSDGDRGSDTEAFF; CDR3nt: TGTGCCAGCAGCGACGGGGACAGGGGTTCGGACACTGAAGCTTTCTTT
v_gene: TRBV7-9; j_gene: TRBJ2-5; abundance: few; d_gene: -; CDR3aa: CASSHRDFQETQYF; CDR3nt: TGTGCCAGCAGCCACCGGGACTTCCAAGAGACCCAGTACTTC
v_gene: TRBV15; j_gene: TRBJ2-5; abundance: -; d_gene: -; CDR3aa: CATSSGGARETQYF; CDR3nt: TGTGCCACCAGCTCCGGAGGAGCGCGAGAGACCCAGTACTTC
v_gene: TRBV7-2; j_gene: TRBJ2-7; abundance: -; d_gene: TRBD2; CDR3aa: CASSLAGEFHEQYF; CDR3nt: TGTGCCAGCAGTTTAGCGGGAGAGTTTCACGAGCAGTACTTC
v_gene: TRBV2; j_gene: TRBJ2-7; abundance: few; d_gene: -; CDR3aa: CASSKGRNYEQYF; CDR3nt: TGTGCCAGCAGCAAGGGACGGAACTACGAGCAGTACTTC
v_gene: TRBV7-9; j_gene: TRBJ1-1; abundance: -; d_gene: TRBD1; CDR3aa: CASSLARGGQGTEAFF; CDR3nt: TGTGCCAGCAGCTTAGCTAGGGGAGGACAGGGCACTGAAGCTTTCTTT
v_gene: TRBV5-1; j_gene: TRBJ2-2; abundance: few; d_gene: TRBD1; CDR3aa: CASSPSGTGRTGELFF; CDR3nt: TGCGCCAGCAGCCCCTCCGGGACAGGGCGCACCGGGGAGCTGTTTTTT
v_gene: TRBV25-1; j_gene: TRBJ1-6; abundance: -; d_gene: -; CDR3aa: CASSATPDKYSPLHF; CDR3nt: TGTGCCAGCAGTGCTACCCCGGACAAATATTCACCCCTCCACTTT
v_gene: TRBV29-1; j_gene: TRBJ2-5; abundance: -; d_gene: -; CDR3aa: CSRLGGEVETQYF; CDR3nt: TGCAGCCGTCTAGGGGGGGAGGTCGAGACCCAGTACTTC
v_gene: TRBV11-2; j_gene: TRBJ1-2; abundance: -; d_gene: -; CDR3aa: CASRGQGPGYTF; CDR3nt: TGTGCCAGCAGGGGGCAGGGTCCCGGCTACACCTTC
v_gene: TRBV7-9; j_gene: TRBJ2-5; abundance: -; d_gene: -; CDR3aa: CASRSTGTQYF; CDR3nt: TGTGCCAGCAGGTCCACCGGGACCCAGTACTTC
v_gene: TRBV7-2; j_gene: TRBJ2-7; abundance: -; d_gene: TRBD2; CDR3aa: CASSLSGIQYEQYF; CDR3nt: TGTGCCAGCAGCTTAAGCGGGATTCAGTACGAGCAGTACTTC
v_gene: TRBV5-5; j_gene: TRBJ2-7; abundance: many; d_gene: -; CDR3aa: CASSFRYEQYF; CDR3nt: TGTGCCAGCAGCTTCCGCTACGAGCAGTACTTC
v_gene: TRBV3-1; j_gene: TRBJ2-6; abundance: -; d_gene: -; CDR3aa: CASSQVAGANVLTF; CDR3nt: TGTGCCAGCAGCCAAGTGGCTGGGGCCAACGTCCTGACTTTC
v_gene: TRBV6-1; j_gene: TRBJ1-2; abundance: many; d_gene: TRBD1; CDR3aa: CASGRTGAYGYTF; CDR3nt: TGTGCCAGCGGGAGAACAGGGGCCTATGGCTACACCTTC
v_gene: TRBV7-6; j_gene: TRBJ2-7; abundance: -; d_gene: TRBD2; CDR3aa: CASPIAGGYEQYF; CDR3nt: TGTGCTAGCCCCATAGCGGGAGGCTACGAGCAGTACTTC
v_gene: TRBV7-3; j_gene: TRBJ2-3; abundance: once; d_gene: -; CDR3aa: CASSLMGTDTQYF; CDR3nt: TGTGCCAGCAGCTTAATGGGCACAGATACGCAGTATTTT
v_gene: TRBV19; j_gene: TRBJ1-5; abundance: -; d_gene: -; CDR3aa: CASSIPLRQPQHF; CDR3nt: TGTGCCAGTAGTATACCCCTGCGTCAGCCCCAGCATTTT
v_gene: TRBV12-3/TRBV12-4; j_gene: TRBJ1-5; abundance: few; d_gene: -; CDR3aa: CARPRAQPQHF; CDR3nt: TGTGCCAGGCCGAGGGCCCAGCCCCAGCATTTT
v_gene: TRBV7-3; j_gene: TRBJ2-7; abundance: -; d_gene: -; CDR3aa: CASIAPPFSYEQYF; CDR3nt: TGTGCCAGCATCGCACCTCCATTCTCCTACGAGCAGTACTTC
v_gene: TRBV29-1; j_gene: TRBJ2-7; abundance: many; d_gene: -; CDR3aa: CSVSPIQGYEQYF; CDR3nt: TGCAGCGTTTCCCCCATTCAGGGATACGAGCAGTACTTC
v_gene: TRBV5-1; j_gene: TRBJ2-5; abundance: many; d_gene: -; CDR3aa: CASSDTPQETQYF; CDR3nt: TGCGCCAGCAGTGATACACCTCAAGAGACCCAGTACTTC
v_gene: TRBV28; j_gene: TRBJ1-4; abundance: few; d_gene: -; CDR3aa: CASNVRGEKLFF; CDR3nt: TGTGCCAGCAACGTCAGGGGTGAAAAACTGTTTTTT